This paragraph covers one T cell receptor (beta chain) sequence. What it binds is unknown. Profiled with immunoSEQ multiplex PCR; TCRdb holds only in-frame clones, not every one. The table records over 90,000 clones, over 90% of them present only once. The record originates from a study of T cells in pancreatic ductal adenocarcinoma. Study findings and constraints: Unique clonotypes were roughly 8-fold more numerous in blood than in tumor. Results skew toward the minority of patients with early-stage disease.

Surgery without prior neoadjuvant therapy was the treatment of the selected pancreatic ductal adenocarcinoma patients. CDR1 SGHAT and CDR2 FQDESV come from the germline V gene (reference sequence). With 5 bases removed from V and 3 bases from J, the gap between germline ends came to 6 bases. The CDR3 is 12 residues long. This rearrangement joins TRBV11-1 to TRBJ2-3; D unresolved. The source material was PBMCs. The clonotype was recovered from a human donor with pancreatic ductal adenocarcinoma. CDR3 bases: TGTGCCAGCAGCCACCGGACAGATACGCAGTATTTT. Protein sequence: CASSHRTDTQYF.